Ten or more counts support the clone carrying this T cell receptor beta chain. Time point defined: after trial treatment. Treatment described: LDRT plus nivolumab, ipilimumab, low-dose cyclophosphamide and aspirin (RACIN trial). The data belong to a study of low-dose radiotherapy and immunotherapy resistance in tumors. At the level of the study: The fractionation for Cohort 1 was 0.5 Gy per fraction every 2 weeks, totaling 6.5 Gy. In Cohort 2, 1 Gy per fraction was delivered every two weeks, for a total of 13 Gy over 26 weeks. Cyclophosphamide went in intravenously at 200 mg/m2 every two weeks, one day before radiation and immunotherapy. Aspirin was administered orally at 300 mg daily for four cycles, commencing on cycle 1 day 1.

Germline loops: CDR1 SGHTA, CDR2 FQGNSA. The CDR3 spans 15 residues. The V gene end was trimmed by 4 bases and the J gene end by 7 bases; junction bases not matched to a gene: 11. The PCR that amplified TCRs ran for approximately 20 cycles, relying on a constant-region primer and a V-primer adapter. TCRdb reanalysed the reads using MiXCR and keeps one entry per CDR3 protein. The sample records roughly 52,000 distinct CDR3 sequences, 33% being singletons. The sequencing here drew on PBMCs, taken after low-dose radiotherapy plus immunotherapy. This rearrangement joins TRBV7-2 to TRBJ1-2, with 8 nucleotides matching TRBD1. The TCR was taken from a male donor with rectosigmoid adenocarcinoma. The CDR3 sequence is CASSSDRAIGGGYTF. CDR3 DNA: TGTGCCAGCAGCTCGGACAGGGCTATAGGAGGTGGCTACACCTTC.